Listed here are 26 T cell receptor beta chains from one sample, sequenced in a study of cytomegalovirus exposure and HLA in healthy donors. The PCR had 60 Vbeta and 13 Jbeta primers. Profiled with immunoSEQ multiplex PCR; TCRdb holds only in-frame clones, not every one. The sample lists over 150,000 clones, 77% occurring once. Sequencing used PBMCs. These receptors originate from a man younger than 45 in good health and CMV-seropositive.

V gene TRBV30 combines with J gene TRBJ2-3; weak D call: TRBD1 (6 bases). Trimming cost V 3 bases and J 4 bases, with 17 bases left between them. The CDR3 is 15 residues long. Germline values: CDR1 GTSNPN, CDR2 SVGIG (reference sequence). CDR3 region: CAWRLVGAGADTQYF. The CDR3 region has the DNA TGTGCCTGGAGGTTGGTGGGGGCCGGTGCAGATACGCAGTATTTT.

The chain links TRBV2 to TRBJ2-7, with TRBD1 matching 9 bases. V was clipped by 5 bases and J by 3 bases; unmatched bases: 5. The V gene's germline CDR1 is SNHLY and CDR2 FYNNEI. This CDR3 is built from 14 residues. The DNA of the CDR3 is TGTGCCAGCAGTCCACAGGGGGCCTTCTACGAGCAGTACTTC. This translates into CASSPQGAFYEQYF.

The V gene is TRBV2, the J gene TRBJ2-3; 16 bases are a match to TRBD2. The CDR3 covers 17 residues. V lost 8 bases and J lost 2; bases outside the gene matches: 7. Germline assignment: CDR1 SNHLY and CDR2 FYNNEI. CDR3 DNA sequence: TGTGCCAGCGAGGGACTAGCGGGGGGGCGAGTCACAGATACGCAGTATTTT. Translated: CASEGLAGGRVTDTQYF.

The V gene is TRBV19, the J gene TRBJ1-4, with D possibly being TRBD1 (5 bases). Trimming shortened V by 5 bases and J by 4 bases, and 14 bases separated the two germline ends. The CDR3 has 15 amino acids. The germline V gene encodes CDR1 LNHDA and CDR2 SQIVND (reference sequence). The CDR3, as DNA: TGTGCCAGTAGTTCAGACCAGGGAAATAATGAAAAACTGTTTTTT. Translating gives CASSSDQGNNEKLFF.

The table lists this clone with a count of one. The V gene is TRBV19, the J gene TRBJ2-7; 8 bases match TRBD1. The junction had 9 bases not matched to a gene; V was cut back by 7 bases and J by 4 bases. CDR1 is LNHDA, CDR2 SQIVND, per germline (reference sequence). The CDR3 length is 14 residues. The CDR3 region has the DNA TGTGCCAGTACCCGAGGACAGGGAGCGTACGAGCAGTACTTC. Translation gives CASTRGQGAYEQYF.

This chain connects TRBV7-7 to TRBJ2-5; 12 bases line up with TRBD1. Germline lookup yields CDR1 SSHAT and CDR2 FNYEAQ (reference sequence). V lost 1 base, J lost 4 bases, and 7 bases stayed unmatched. The CDR3 loop spans 17 amino acids. The CDR3 DNA is TGTGCCAGCAGCTTAGGGGGGACAGGGGGCCGGGGAGAGACCCAGTACTTC. Translation gives CASSLGGTGGRGETQYF.

The CDR3 DNA reads as TGTGCCACCAGCAAGCCGGGACAGGGTAACAATGAGCAGTTCTTC. This codes for CATSKPGQGNNEQFF. V and J are TRBV15 and TRBJ2-1, with 9 bases lining up with TRBD1. Germline CDR1 and CDR2: LNHNV and YYDKDF (reference sequence). V lost 4 bases to trimming and J lost 5 bases; unmatched junction nucleotides: 6. CDR3 length: 15 amino acids.

The chain couples TRBV2 to TRBJ1-6; D is perhaps TRBD1 (6 bases). The germline CDR1 and CDR2 sequences are SNHLY and FYNNEI. The CDR3 loop spans 14 amino acids. V was cut by 3 bases and J by 3 bases, with 6 bases left in between. CDR3 coding DNA: TGTGCCAGCAGTGAGACAGGCTATAATTCACCCCTCCACTTT. Encoded protein: CASSETGYNSPLHF.

This clone was seen just once. The genes are TRBV4-1 and TRBJ1-1; D might be TRBD1 (5 bases). In germline, CDR1 is MGHRA, CDR2 YSYEKL. V shed 0 bases and J shed 2 bases, with 10 bases lying between them. This CDR3 comprises 15 residues. CDR3 sequence: CASSQEGQYNTEAFF. The CDR3 DNA sequence: TGCGCCAGCAGCCAAGAGGGGCAATATAACACTGAAGCTTTCTTT.

As for this clone: Sequence at one end of the junction differs from germline and may be a read error. The chain joins TRBV27 to TRBJ1-1; 7 positions agree with TRBD1. Per the germline V gene, CDR1 is MNHEY and CDR2 is SMNVEV (reference sequence). This CDR3 is 16 amino acids long. The CDR3 bases are TGTGCCAGCAGATCATCCGGGACAGCCCTGAAAACTGAAGCTTTCTTT. Its translation is CASRSSGTALKTEAFF.

The J gene is TRBJ2-5, the V gene TRBV4-1; TRBD2 agrees at 9 bases. Losses at the gene ends were 1 base for V and 5 bases for J; bases not matched to a gene: 11. The CDR3 totals 17 residues. Germline lookup yields CDR1 MGHRA and CDR2 YSYEKL. CDR3 residues: CASSQVSLRGGRETQYF. CDR3 nucleotide sequence: TGCGCCAGCAGCCAAGTATCTTTGCGGGGGGGCCGTGAGACCCAGTACTTC.

This clone was counted a few times. This chain uses TRBV6-1 with TRBJ2-5, with 11 bases fitting TRBD2. The CDR3 extends over 15 amino acids. With V trimmed by 6 bases and J by 5 bases, 8 bases remained unmatched. Germline-derived CDR1 and CDR2 are MNHNS and SASEGT. CDR3 loop: CASRGGSGGAETQYF. CDR3 nucleotides: TGTGCCAGCAGAGGTGGTAGCGGGGGGGCTGAGACCCAGTACTTC.

This chain joins TRBV25-1 and TRBJ2-2; TRBD2 matches 11 bases. Germline CDR1 and CDR2: MGHDK and SYGVNS. V was clipped by 6 bases and J by 6 bases; unmatched bases: 3. CDR3 length: 14 amino acids. The CDR3 DNA reads TGTGCCAGCAGCACTAGCGGGGGCCCCGGGGAGCTGTTTTTT. Amino acids: CASSTSGGPGELFF.

Here the CDR3 reads CASSQERTSSAGHYEQYF. The CDR3 DNA follows: TGCGCCAGCAGCCAAGAAAGAACCTCGTCTGCAGGGCACTACGAGCAGTACTTC. This chain connects TRBV4-1 to TRBJ2-7, with D perhaps TRBD1 (5 bases). Trimming stripped 0 bases from V and 3 bases from J, with 21 bases between. This CDR3 has 18 residues. Germline CDR1 MGHRA, CDR2 YSYEKL.

The J gene is TRBJ1-2, the V gene TRBV6-5; tentatively, D is TRBD1 (6 bases). The CDR3 is made up of 12 amino acids. The germline V and J ends were trimmed by 6 bases and 4 bases, with 9 bases remaining between them. Germline V gene lookup returns CDR1 MNHEY and CDR2 SVGAGI. CDR3 coding DNA: TGTGCCAGCAGAGGGACACCCTATGGCTACACCTTC. Translated, it gives CASRGTPYGYTF.

The chain has TRBV5-6 and TRBJ1-5; D ambiguous. With 2 bases removed from V and 5 bases from J, the gap between germline ends came to 8 bases. The CDR3 is 13 residues long. Germline V gene data show CDR1 as SGHDT and CDR2 as YYEEEE. This CDR3 is CASSFQVDQPQHF. CDR3 DNA: TGTGCCAGCAGCTTTCAGGTGGATCAGCCCCAGCATTTT.

Here the CDR3 reads CSVGQGNGYTF. The DNA of the CDR3 is TGCAGCGTAGGACAGGGAAATGGCTACACCTTC. The gene calls are TRBV29-1 and TRBJ1-2, with 8 positions matching TRBD1. In germline, CDR1 is SQVTM, CDR2 ANQGSEA. J was trimmed by 6 bases and V by 6 bases; bases with no gene match: 3. This CDR3 has 11 residues.

The rearrangement uses TRBV10-3 and TRBJ2-2, with 9 bases identical to TRBD2. In germline, CDR1 is ENHRY, CDR2 SYGVKD. The CDR3 sequence is 14 residues long. V dropped 3 bases and J dropped 5; count of bases not matched to a gene: 1. The CDR3 spells CAISELAGTGELFF. As DNA, the CDR3 is TGTGCCATCAGTGAACTAGCGGGTACCGGGGAGCTGTTTTTT.

The rearrangement uses TRBV2 and TRBJ1-3, with 8 nucleotides matching TRBD1. The CDR3 runs to 14 residues. Trimming at V came to 4 bases and at J to 1 base, leaving 0 bases not matched to a gene. Germline CDR1 SNHLY, CDR2 FYNNEI. The CDR3 protein is CASSGQGSGNTIYF. Here the CDR3 DNA reads TGTGCCAGCAGTGGACAGGGGTCTGGAAACACCATATATTTT.

The rearrangement links TRBV19 to TRBJ1-1, with 9 bases aligning to TRBD1. Trimming at V came to 5 bases and at J to 3 bases, leaving 7 bases not matched to a gene. This CDR3 contains 15 residues. Germline V lookup: CDR1 LNHDA, CDR2 SQIVND (reference sequence). The CDR3 spells CASSPAGQGHTEAFF. DNA for the CDR3: TGTGCCAGTAGTCCCGCGGGACAGGGACACACTGAAGCTTTCTTT.

The chain employs TRBV4-1 and TRBJ2-7; the match to TRBD1 covers 8 bases. Germline assignment: CDR1 MGHRA and CDR2 YSYEKL. J gave up 2 bases and V 3 bases, and 3 bases lay outside the gene matches. This CDR3 comprises 14 residues. The CDR3 reads CASSQDRETYEQYF. CDR3 bases: TGCGCCAGCAGCCAGGACAGGGAAACCTACGAGCAGTACTTC.

This clone was found once. The chain couples TRBV29-1 to TRBJ1-2; no clear D gene. The CDR3 covers 12 residues. Germline lookup yields CDR1 SQVTM and CDR2 ANQGSEA. Trimming shortened V by 2 bases and J by 1 base, and 5 bases separated the two germline ends. The DNA of the CDR3 is TGCAGCGTTGAACATAGTAACTATGGCTACACCTTC. Translated, it gives CSVEHSNYGYTF.

This rearrangement joins TRBV6-1 to TRBJ1-5, with TRBD1 matching over 8 bases. The CDR3 consists of 12 residues. The germline V gene has CDR1 MNHNS and CDR2 SASEGT. The junction had 6 bases not matched to a gene; V was cut back by 6 bases and J by 11 bases. This chain's CDR3 is CASSLDRGTQHF. CDR3 DNA sequence: TGTGCCAGCAGCCTAGACAGGGGAACCCAGCATTTT.

The chain carries TRBV2 and TRBJ1-5; weak D call: TRBD1 (5 bases). The V and J ends lost 7 bases and 4 bases respectively, with 11 bases between them. CDR1 and CDR2 (germline): SNHLY, FYNNEI. The CDR3 sequence is 13 residues long. Written as DNA, the CDR3 is TGTGCCAGCAAAAAGGACACGAATCAGCCCCAGCATTTT. Protein sequence: CASKKDTNQPQHF.

The chain joins TRBV5-1 to TRBJ2-6; D is possibly TRBD1 (5 bases). The V gene lost 0 bases and the J gene lost 4 bases, with 11 bases spanning the gap. Germline V gene data show CDR1 as SGHRS and CDR2 as YFSETQ. This CDR3 is built from 16 residues. CDR3 in DNA: TGCGCCAGCAGCTTGGAGCAGGGATTGGGGGCCAACGTCCTGACTTTC. The encoded protein is CASSLEQGLGANVLTF.

The chain recombines TRBV7-9 with TRBJ1-2, with 8 nucleotides matching TRBD1. This CDR3 has 15 residues. V shed 1 base, J shed 8 bases, and the junction held 9 bases outside the gene matches. From germline, CDR1 is SEHNR and CDR2 FQNEAQ (reference sequence). CDR3 protein: CASSLVTGVRVGYTF. CDR3 nucleotides: TGTGCCAGCAGCTTAGTGACAGGGGTGCGCGTGGGCTACACCTTC.